Listed below are T cell receptor beta chains from one sample, sequenced in a study of shared clonotypes between healthy human individuals. Some clones are missing from TCRdb's copy, which holds only in-frame ones; the method was immunoSEQ multiplex PCR. The sample has 1.5 million to 2.5 million clones, over 85% seen once. Sequenced input: naive CD8+ T cells sorted from blood. These receptors came from a man younger than 30 in good health. CDR3s include the opening cysteine and the closing phenylalanine or tryptophan. A D gene is named only where the DNA matches it firmly. The size entry is marked missing in some rows and otherwise reads once, few, many or a size class.

clone_size	v_call	d_call	j_call	cdr3_nt	cdr3_aa
once	TRBV7-7	TRBD2	TRBJ2-1	TGTGCTAGCAGCACTAGCGGGAGGGTCTCCTACAATGAGCAGTTCTTC	CASSTSGRVSYNEQFF
NA	TRBV7-9	NA	TRBJ2-2	TGTGCCAGCGGGGTTGGGGAGCTGTTTTTT	CASGVGELFF
NA	TRBV28	NA	TRBJ2-2	TGTGCCAGCAGTTTTAGTGGGAACACCGGGGAGCTGTTTTTT	CASSFSGNTGELFF
NA	TRBV7-8	NA	TRBJ2-3	TGTGCCAGCAGCTTAGAAAGTGGCAGTACAGATACGCAGTATTTT	CASSLESGSTDTQYF
NA	TRBV29-1	TRBD1	TRBJ2-7	TGCAGCGTTGAAGATATGGGACAGGCCTACGAGCAGTACTTC	CSVEDMGQAYEQYF
NA	TRBV5-4	TRBD2	TRBJ2-1	TGTGCCAGCAGCCGGCTGAGTGGGGGACTAGCGGGAGGTCCTGGGAATGAGCAGTTCTTC	CASSRLSGGLAGGPGNEQFF
once	TRBV29-1	TRBD1	TRBJ2-7	TGCAGCGTTGAAGACCCGGACAGGGAAACCTACGAGCAGTACTTC	CSVEDPDRETYEQYF
once	TRBV18	NA	TRBJ2-3	TGTGCCAGCTCACGAATTCCAGATACGCAGTATTTT	CASSRIPDTQYF
NA	TRBV4-1	NA	TRBJ2-3	TGCGCCAGCAGCCCCAGCCGCGGTACGCAGTATTTT	CASSPSRGTQYF
NA	TRBV10-3	NA	TRBJ2-7	TGTGCCATCAGTGCGGGTCTAGATGCGCAGTACTTC	CAISAGLDAQYF
NA	TRBV27	TRBD2	TRBJ2-7	TGTGCCAGCAGTTTCACCGGACTAGCGGGGTATGAGCAGTACTTC	CASSFTGLAGYEQYF
once	TRBV10-2	NA	TRBJ1-2	TGCGCCAGCACATTGGAACAGGGCAGCCTCTATGGCTACACCTTC	CASTLEQGSLYGYTF
NA	TRBV19	NA	TRBJ1-2	TGTGCCAGTAGTATAGATGCGGAGTACTATGGCTACACCTTC	CASSIDAEYYGYTF
few	TRBV5-1	NA	TRBJ1-2	TGCGCCAGCAGCTTGGAGCGGGCCAACTATGGCTACACCTTC	CASSLERANYGYTF
once	TRBV9	NA	TRBJ2-7	TGTGCCAGCAGCGTAGCGCCCGACGGAGCCTACGAGCAGTACTTC	CASSVAPDGAYEQYF
NA	TRBV7-9	NA	TRBJ2-1	TGTGCCAGCAGCTTCTTGAGCAATGAGCAGTTCTTC	CASSFLSNEQFF
NA	TRBV6-5	NA	TRBJ1-4	TGTGCCAGCAGCCCGGGAGGAGAGAATGAAAAACTGTTTTTT	CASSPGGENEKLFF
NA	TRBV30	NA	TRBJ2-7	TGTGCCTGGAGTGGGTGGGCGGGGACCTACGAGCAGTACTTC	CAWSGWAGTYEQYF
NA	TRBV10-2	TRBD2	TRBJ2-7	TGCGCCAGCAGTGAATCGGCTAGCGGGATGTGGGAGCAGTACTTC	CASSESASGMWEQYF
NA	TRBV15	NA	TRBJ2-7	TGTGCCACCAGCGACAGCTCCTACGAGCAGTACTTC	CATSDSSYEQYF
few	TRBV13	TRBD2	TRBJ2-1	TGTGCCAGCAGCTTAGGATCAAGCGGGGTCCGGCATGAGCAGTTCTTC	CASSLGSSGVRHEQFF
NA	TRBV2	TRBD1	TRBJ1-1	TGTGCCAGCAGTGTTCAGGGGGGTGAAGCTTTCTTT	CASSVQGGEAFF
NA	TRBV7-9	NA	TRBJ2-2	TGTGCCAGCAGCTTATCGGAGGGAGGGGAGCTGTTTTTT	CASSLSEGGELFF
NA	TRBV11-2	TRBD2	TRBJ2-7	TGTGCCAGCAGCTTACAGCGGGGGGGCCCTTTTATCTACGAGCAGTACTTC	CASSLQRGGPFIYEQYF
NA	TRBV29-1	NA	TRBJ1-1	TGCAGCGTTGAACAGGCGATAAACACTGAAGCTTTCTTT	CSVEQAINTEAFF
NA	TRBV2	TRBD1	TRBJ1-6	TGTGCCAGCAGTTCGGGACAGGGTAATTCACCCCTCCACTTT	CASSSGQGNSPLHF
NA	TRBV10-3	NA	TRBJ2-1	TGTGCCATCAGTTTAGGGGGCTCCTACAATGAGCAGTTCTTC	CAISLGGSYNEQFF
NA	TRBV5-1	TRBD1	TRBJ2-7	TGCGCCAGCAGCACGGGACAGGGAGTAGGGGAGCAGTACTTC	CASSTGQGVGEQYF
NA	TRBV10-2	NA	TRBJ2-5	TGCGCCAGCAGTGATGTAGGGGGCGGGAAGACCCAGTACTTC	CASSDVGGGKTQYF
NA	TRBV9	TRBD2	TRBJ2-2	TGTGCCAGCAGCCACTCTATAGAGCGGGAGAACACCGGGGAGCTGTTTTTT	CASSHSIERENTGELFF